The T cell receptor (beta chain) described here comes from a study of CD8 T cells in ankylosing spondylitis. The germline CDR1 and CDR2 sequences are SNHLY and FYNNEI. V dropped 5 bases and J dropped 1 base, with 13 bases sitting between them. The CDR3 length is 15 residues. In TCRdb, the 5' RACE reads were re-called with MiXCR into one record per CDR3 protein. The sample holds approximately 500,000 distinct CDR3 sequences, about 13% seen once. The sample holds a few counts of this clonotype. Its antigen is unknown. Study outcomes and limitations: Reportedly, significant enrichment of disease-linked clones occurred in matched ankylosing spondylitis synovial fluid. A TCR beta motif of 8 or 9 highly homologous variants appeared characteristic of ankylosing spondylitis blood.

Sequenced sample: blood, either unsorted or a sorted T cell fraction (not recorded which). The TCR originated in a male donor with ankylosing spondylitis. This sequence joins TRBV2 and TRBJ2-3; D remains ambiguous. The CDR3 here is CASSLLRQGTDTQYF. The DNA for the CDR3 is TGTGCCAGCAGTCTCCTACGGCAGGGCACAGATACGCAGTATTTT.